This T cell receptor beta chain was obtained from a study of cytomegalovirus exposure and HLA in healthy donors. This clone has more than one count but fewer than ten. CDR3 length: 15 amino acids. Germline V gene data show CDR1 as SGDLS and CDR2 as YYNGEE. The V end was cut by 0 bases, the J end by 5 bases, with 14 bases between. Primers included in the PCR were 60 Vbeta and 13 Jbeta primers. TCRdb keeps only in-frame clones here, not all; method: immunoSEQ multiplex PCR. Found here are roughly 170,000 clones, 80% of them singletons; the top ten hold roughly 4.7%. The sequencing input was PBMCs. This sequence originates from a woman in her fifties or sixties in good health and CMV-seropositive. V gene TRBV9 combines with J gene TRBJ1-1, with a weak D call TRBD1 (6 bases). The DNA for the CDR3 is TGTGCCAGCAGCGTAGCTTCAGGGGCTAGTACTGAAGCTTTCTTT. Translating it yields CASSVASGASTEAFF.